These 30 T cell receptor beta chains were all obtained from the same sample, sequenced in a study of PD-L1 blockade in urothelial cancer. Sequencing was performed with immunoSEQ multiplex PCR; in TCRdb, only in-frame clones are kept and a portion is missing. The sample carries fewer than 40,000 clones, around 90% recorded once. The starting material was PBMCs, obtained around atezolizumab (anti-PD-L1) treatment. The receptors shown here come from a man between 65 and 85 years old with urothelial cancer.

The CDR3 coding sequence is TGTGCCAGCAGGCGGGAAGCGAACACCGGGGAGCTGTTTTTT. Translated, it gives CASRREANTGELFF. V gene TRBV2 combines with J gene TRBJ2-2; perhaps TRBD2 as D (6 bases). Between the trimmed V and J ends, which lost 6 bases and 0 bases, there was a span of 8 bases. The CDR3 runs 14 residues. Germline V gives CDR1 SNHLY, CDR2 FYNNEI. Full variable domain (outside the CDR3, taken from reference TRBV2 and TRBJ2-2): EPEVTQTPSHQVTQMGQEVILRCVPISNHLYFYWYRQILGQKVEFLVSFYNNEISEKSEIFDDQFSVERPDGSNFTLKIRSTKLEDSAMYFCASRREANTGELFFGEGSRLTVL.

The gene calls are TRBV2 and TRBJ2-3, with TRBD2 as a possible D gene (6 bases). The CDR3 spans 14 residues. The germline CDR1 and CDR2 sequences are SNHLY and FYNNEI. V dropped 7 bases and J dropped 4 bases, with 15 bases sitting between them. The DNA of the CDR3 is TGTGCCAGCAAAGGCCAATGGGAGGCAGATACGCAGTATTTT. Translation gives CASKGQWEADTQYF.

A single count supports this clone. This chain uses TRBV27 with TRBJ1-1, with 11 nucleotides matching TRBD1. J gave up 5 bases and V 2 bases, and 13 bases lay outside the gene matches. CDR1 is MNHEY and CDR2 is SMNVEV in the germline V gene (reference sequence). The CDR3 is 18 residues long. CDR3 in DNA: TGTGCCAGCAGTTTAGCTCCGGGACAGGGGGTTTTTGGAACTGAAGCTTTCTTT. It specifies CASSLAPGQGVFGTEAFF.

Concerning this clone: Additional DNA sequences in this sample encode the identical CDR3. The chain joins TRBV4-1 to TRBJ2-1, with D unresolved. Germline V gives CDR1 MGHRA, CDR2 YSYEKL. This CDR3 has 11 residues. V dropped 1 base and J dropped 9 bases, with 4 bases sitting between them. The CDR3 loop is CASSQGGEQFF. DNA for the CDR3: TGCGCCAGCAGCCAAGGAGGTGAGCAGTTCTTC.

V is TRBV18 and J is TRBJ1-1; D not certain. V was cut by 3 bases and J by 0 bases, with 5 bases left in between. The CDR3 totals 13 residues. Germline lookup yields CDR1 KGHSH and CDR2 LQKENI. Here the CDR3 DNA reads TGTGCCAGCTCACCCGGAGTGAACACTGAAGCTTTCTTT. As protein: CASSPGVNTEAFF.

The chain has TRBV19 and TRBJ2-4; TRBD2 might be the D (6 bases). The CDR3 has 16 residues. In germline, CDR1 is LNHDA, CDR2 SQIVND (reference sequence). V was trimmed by 6 bases and J by 8 bases, leaving 23 bases between them. CDR3 nucleotide sequence: TGTGCCAGTAGGGAGCGGGCCACTGAGGCGGTAGACATTCAGTACTTC. This gives the protein CASRERATEAVDIQYF. The whole variable domain, remainder taken from reference TRBV19 and TRBJ2-4, is DGGITQSPKYLFRKEGQNVTLSCEQNLNHDAMYWYRQDPGQGLRLIYYSQIVNDFQKGDIAEGYSVSREKKESFPLTVTSAQKNPTAFYLCASRERATEAVDIQYFGAGTRLSVL.

The chain is built from TRBV15 and TRBJ2-1; D may be TRBD2 (6 bases). CDR3 length: 12 residues. Germline V lookup: CDR1 LNHNV, CDR2 YYDKDF (reference sequence). V was cut by 9 bases and J by 10 bases, with 16 bases left in between. The CDR3 protein is CATDAGLGEQFF. CDR3 nucleotide sequence: TGTGCCACGGATGCGGGACTCGGCGAGCAGTTCTTC.

The CDR3 loop is CAISENPGDEQFF. The CDR3 coding sequence is TGTGCCATCAGTGAAAATCCAGGGGATGAGCAGTTCTTC. The rearrangement links TRBV10-3 to TRBJ2-1; the D gene is possibly TRBD1 (6 bases). V was clipped by 3 bases and J by 8 bases, with 11 bases between them. The CDR3 spans 13 residues. Per the germline V gene, CDR1 is ENHRY and CDR2 is SYGVKD.

The rearrangement uses TRBV29-1 and TRBJ1-1; 8 bases line up with TRBD1. The CDR3 runs 13 residues. The V gene's germline CDR1 is SQVTM and CDR2 ANQGSEA. The V and J ends lost 4 bases and 0 bases, in that order; junction bases with no gene match: 1. The CDR3 loop reads CSVATGVNTEAFF. In DNA form, the CDR3 reads TGCAGCGTTGCGACAGGGGTGAACACTGAAGCTTTCTTT.

With regard to this clone: Mismatch with germline at one junction end may stem from a read error. This chain connects TRBV5-1 to TRBJ2-1, with D perhaps TRBD2 (6 bases). The CDR3 is made up of 17 amino acids. Per germline, CDR1 SGHRS and CDR2 YFSETQ. The CDR3, as DNA: TGCGCCAGCAACTTGCGAACGGGAGCGATCATCTACAATGAGCAGTTCTTC. This gives the protein CASNLRTGAIIYNEQFF.

The V and J genes are TRBV19 and TRBJ1-1; TRBD1 matches at 9 bases. J gave up 5 bases and V 5 bases, and 9 bases lay outside the gene matches. CDR3 length: 15 amino acids. Looked up from germline, CDR1 is LNHDA and CDR2 is SQIVND (reference sequence). The CDR3 spells CASSSAGQGKTEAFF. The DNA of the CDR3 is TGTGCCAGTAGTTCCGCGGGACAGGGCAAGACTGAAGCTTTCTTT.

J is TRBJ1-1 and V is TRBV27, with a possible D match to TRBD1 (5 bases). Per the germline V gene, CDR1 is MNHEY and CDR2 is SMNVEV (reference sequence). This CDR3 is 14 amino acids long. The V and J ends lost 1 base and 1 base respectively, with 7 bases between them. In DNA, the CDR3 is TGTGCCAGCAGTTTATTAACAGGGAACACTGAAGCTTTCTTT. Protein sequence: CASSLLTGNTEAFF.

This chain links TRBV7-9 with TRBJ2-1; weak D call: TRBD2 (5 bases). In germline, CDR1 is SEHNR, CDR2 FQNEAQ (reference sequence). The CDR3 length is 10 residues. V dropped 8 bases and J dropped 8 bases, with 7 bases sitting between them. CDR3 sequence reads: CASPGDEQFF. Written as DNA, the CDR3 is TGTGCCAGCCCCGGGGATGAGCAGTTCTTC.

The chain uses TRBV27 and TRBJ2-1; 10 bases align to TRBD2. After removal of 5 bases from V and 1 base from J, the junction contained 17 bases not matched to a gene. This CDR3 is 20 amino acids long. Per germline, CDR1 MNHEY and CDR2 SMNVEV (reference sequence). CDR3 residues: CASSPFGGGLAGVSYNEQFF. The CDR3 nucleotides are TGTGCCAGCAGTCCCTTTGGGGGGGGGCTAGCGGGAGTGTCCTACAATGAGCAGTTCTTC.

The genes are TRBV30 and TRBJ2-1, with a weak D call TRBD1 (5 bases). Germline V gene data show CDR1 as GTSNPN and CDR2 as SVGIG (reference sequence). V shed 2 bases and J shed 11 bases, with 16 bases lying between them. CDR3 length equals 13 residues. CDR3 sequence (DNA): TGTGCCTGGAGTAGGGGCCTCTTAGAGAAGCAGTTCTTC. It is translated as CAWSRGLLEKQFF.

V and J are TRBV14 and TRBJ2-1; tentative D call: TRBD2 (5 bases). Per the germline V gene, CDR1 is SGHDN and CDR2 is FVKESK. The CDR3 spans 16 residues. V was clipped by 4 bases and J by 6 bases, with 19 bases between them. CDR3 DNA: TGTGCCAGCAGCCTTTTGGCCAGCGGAGCTTTCAATGAGCAGTTCTTC. Protein product: CASSLLASGAFNEQFF.

This clone has just a few counts. The chain employs TRBV28 and TRBJ2-4; D uncertain. The V end was cut by 5 bases, the J end by 0 bases, with 14 bases between. The CDR3 loop spans 16 amino acids. CDR1 and CDR2 (germline): MDHEN, SYDVKM. DNA of the CDR3: TGTGCCAGCAGTCCCGACACCTTTCGAGCCAAAAACATTCAGTACTTC. Its translation is CASSPDTFRAKNIQYF.

The genes are TRBV7-9 and TRBJ1-3, with D perhaps matching TRBD1 (5 bases). The CDR3 totals 14 residues. With 5 bases removed from V and 3 bases from J, the gap between germline ends came to 11 bases. Per the germline V gene, CDR1 is SEHNR and CDR2 is FQNEAQ (reference sequence). The CDR3 nucleotides are TGTGCCAGCAGCCGAGGGGACTTTGGAAACACCATATATTTT. This sequence encodes CASSRGDFGNTIYF.

J is TRBJ2-7 and V is TRBV18, with TRBD2 identical over 10 bases. V trimming: 3 bases; J trimming: 3 bases; junction bases outside the gene matches: 8. This CDR3 is built from 16 residues. The germline V gene encodes CDR1 KGHSH and CDR2 LQKENI. The CDR3 loop is CASSPAGTSALYEQYF. In DNA form, the CDR3 reads TGTGCCAGCTCACCGGCCGGGACTAGCGCCCTCTACGAGCAGTACTTC. Complete variable domain (other parts from reference TRBV18 and TRBJ2-7): NAGVMQNPRHLVRRRGQEARLRCSPMKGHSHVYWYRQLPEEGLKFMVYLQKENIIDESGMPKERFSAEFPKEGPSILRIQQVVRGDSAAYFCASSPAGTSALYEQYFGPGTRLTVT.

The chain recombines TRBV19 with TRBJ2-3; 8 bases line up with TRBD2. Per germline, CDR1 LNHDA and CDR2 SQIVND (reference sequence). CDR3 length equals 18 residues. With V trimmed by 5 bases and J by 0 bases, 13 bases remained unmatched. The CDR3 DNA is TGTGCCAGTAGTCTCGTTTTAGCGGGATCTTCGAGCACAGATACGCAGTATTTT. This codes for CASSLVLAGSSSTDTQYF.

The rearrangement links TRBV20-1 to TRBJ2-1, with unresolved D. The germline V gene has CDR1 DFQATT and CDR2 SNEGSKA (reference sequence). V shed 3 bases and J shed 10 bases, with 10 bases lying between them. The CDR3 loop spans 11 amino acids. The CDR3 reads CSASNNQEQFF. CDR3 in DNA: TGCAGTGCTAGTAACAACCAGGAGCAGTTCTTC.

The chain is built from TRBV18 and TRBJ2-2; TRBD1 aligns across 9 bases. CDR3 length equals 16 residues. V lost 7 bases, J lost 4 bases, and 10 bases stayed unmatched. Germline loops: CDR1 KGHSH, CDR2 LQKENI. The CDR3 sequence is CASFPGTGRSTGELFF. As DNA, the CDR3 is TGTGCCAGCTTTCCCGGGACAGGGAGGAGCACCGGGGAGCTGTTTTTT.

This sequence joins TRBV5-1 and TRBJ1-2, with D perhaps matching TRBD1 (6 bases). Germline loops: CDR1 SGHRS, CDR2 YFSETQ. V dropped 4 bases and J dropped 8 bases, with 18 bases sitting between them. The CDR3 loop spans 14 amino acids. DNA of the CDR3: TGCGCCAGCAGCCCAAATTCAGGGGTATACGGCTACACCTTC. Encoded protein: CASSPNSGVYGYTF.

The CDR3 loop reads CATSRAVHSSYNEQFF. CDR3 bases: TGTGCCACCAGCAGAGCTGTGCACAGCTCCTACAATGAGCAGTTCTTC. V gene TRBV15 combines with J gene TRBJ2-1; no clear D gene. The CDR3 is 16 residues long. With 1 base removed from V and 0 bases from J, the gap between germline ends came to 10 bases. In germline, CDR1 is LNHNV, CDR2 YYDKDF (reference sequence). Full variable domain (remainder filled in from reference TRBV15 and TRBJ2-1): DAMVIQNPRYQVTQFGKPVTLSCSQTLNHNVMYWYQQKSSQAPKLLFHYYDKDFNNEADTPDNFQSRRPNTSFCFLDIRSPGLGDTAMYLCATSRAVHSSYNEQFFGPGTRLTVL.

The chain carries TRBV5-1 and TRBJ2-5; perhaps TRBD1 as D (6 bases). The CDR3 covers 14 residues. V was clipped by 0 bases and J by 6 bases, with 12 bases between them. The germline V gene has CDR1 SGHRS and CDR2 YFSETQ. CDR3 nucleotide sequence: TGCGCCAGCAGCTTGGCCGCAGGGGCCAAGACCCAGTACTTC. Translated: CASSLAAGAKTQYF.

J is TRBJ1-5 and V is TRBV28; D might be TRBD1 (6 bases). Per the germline V gene, CDR1 is MDHEN and CDR2 is SYDVKM. This CDR3 has 16 residues. The V and J ends lost 7 bases and 2 bases respectively, with 18 bases between them. CDR3 sequence reads: CASTPAGGGRNQPQHF. The DNA for the CDR3 is TGTGCCAGCACCCCGGCTGGGGGCGGCCGCAATCAGCCCCAGCATTTT.

The rearrangement links TRBV5-5 to TRBJ2-1; TRBD2 is a possible D gene (6 bases). Per the germline V gene, CDR1 is SGHKS and CDR2 is YYEKEE (reference sequence). CDR3 length: 14 residues. The germline V and J ends were trimmed by 3 bases and 1 base, with 8 bases remaining between them. Written as DNA, the CDR3 is TGTGCCAGCAGCTGGGGGGAGTCCTACAATGAGCAGTTCTTC. It specifies CASSWGESYNEQFF.

The chain uses TRBV5-1 and TRBJ2-4, with 7 bases that match TRBD1. V lost 4 bases to trimming and J lost 8 bases; unmatched junction nucleotides: 12. Germline CDR1 SGHRS, CDR2 YFSETQ. The CDR3 is 15 residues long. The CDR3 region has the DNA TGCGCCAGCAGCGTAAGGCGACAGGGATCAGACATTCAGTACTTC. It yields the protein CASSVRRQGSDIQYF.

This clone has just one count. The chain uses TRBV7-9 and TRBJ1-1; D not resolved. There are 13 residues in the CDR3. V lost 2 bases, J lost 5 bases, and 9 bases lay in between. Germline V gene data show CDR1 as SEHNR and CDR2 as FQNEAQ (reference sequence). The chain's CDR3 is CASSLLVQTEAFF. The CDR3 region has the DNA TGTGCCAGCAGCTTATTAGTACAGACTGAAGCTTTCTTT.

V usage is TRBV18 and J usage is TRBJ2-7, with D maybe TRBD1 (5 bases). The germline V gene encodes CDR1 KGHSH and CDR2 LQKENI. The CDR3 length is 16 residues. V lost 0 bases, J lost 6 bases, and 18 bases lay in between. The CDR3 reads CASSPPSTAPRGEQYF. In DNA, the CDR3 is TGTGCCAGCTCACCACCATCCACCGCCCCTAGGGGCGAGCAGTACTTC.